The sequence of this T cell receptor (beta chain) was determined in a study of Ad26.COV2.S vaccination and SARS-CoV-2 variants. For the study at large: In the study, Ad26.COV2.S was injected intramuscularly once, or twice 56 days apart.

Remarks on this clone: As yet, its antigen is unknown.

Stated treatment: 15 to 20 received Ad26.COV2.S at low or high dose, single or two shots; a few received placebo; per-sample allocation not given. Repertoires come from day 63 after the first vaccine or placebo injection. Wuhan-strain SARS-CoV-2 spike was expressed by the Ad26 vector that made up the vaccine. Germline assignment: CDR1 SQVTM and CDR2 ANQGSEA. The length of the CDR3 is 11 residues. Unmatched junction bases numbered 4, after V lost 6 bases and J lost 7 bases. Study-wide results and limits: Non-spike TCR breadth did not differ much between vaccine and placebo recipients. Responses of T cells in total may have been underestimated by the TCR breadth and depth analyses.

Produced via immunoSEQ multiplex PCR; TCRdb's table is partial and in-frame only. The sample includes about 400,000 clones, around 91% seen only once; the top ten take about 1.9%. The chain is built from TRBV29-1 and TRBJ1-2; 8 bases line up with TRBD1. Source: peripheral blood, taken in a trial of Ad26.COV2.S vaccine versus placebo. The sequence derives from a person between 18 and 59 years old who received the Ad26.COV2.S COVID-19 vaccine or a placebo. The CDR3 reads CSVGTGGGYTF. CDR3 DNA: TGCAGCGTAGGGACAGGCGGTGGCTACACCTTC.